This T cell receptor beta chain was sequenced in a study of blood T cell repertoires in COVID-19 (dated by TCRdb to the early 2020s). Broadly, across the study: Samples covering the acute and convalescent phases of COVID-19 were provided by collaborators in the United States, Italy and Spain. The prospective study material was composed of cDNA or gDNA derived from T cells, B-cell-depleted T cells, or PBMCs. The dataset comprised deeply sampled blood TCRbeta repertoires from subjects exposed to, actively infected with, or recovered from COVID-19. The repertoires were made available in a free public database intended to serve as a resource for research on the immune response to SARS-CoV-2. Samples came from the ongoing ImmuneRACE study (first 160 participants) plus 1,254 subjects from 6 global collaborators. Sample metadata almost always included a de-identified subject ID, COVID-19 status, age in years and sex. Where HLA class I and class II types were available, the types were taken from metadata supplied by the sample provider, not from assay-based typing.

As to this clone: This receptor's antigen is unknown. There are no base qualities to consult, and no much larger clone falls within one base.

What the authors observed across the whole study: How much clinical and demographic metadata was included differed by source and by participant, and the metadata was provided uncurated.

The CDR3 measures 16 amino acids from cysteine to phenylalanine. Only the CDR3 region is kept as DNA, spanning 48 bases read in frame from base 1. V ends up 6 bases short and J 3 bases short, with an unmatched junction base count of 11. CDR1 and CDR2 are drawn from the germline V gene: MDHEN, SYDVKM. In Seattle, one collaborating source enrolled patients while the infection was active and tracked those patients longitudinally over the course of disease. The collaborating institutions used their own protocols to collect whole blood in K2EDTA tubes. For TCRbeta analysis, collaborators shipped samples as frozen whole blood, isolated PBMCs, or DNA extracted from either of those sample types. TCRbeta CDR3 regions were amplified from genomic DNA using the immunoSEQ Assay, a bias-controlled multiplex PCR. Per the authors' processing: Within the assay, amplification of reference gene primers was used to estimate how many nucleated cells each sample contained. To quantify the absolute abundance of each unique TCRbeta CDR3 rearrangement, sequence reads were collapsed and filtered. Productive Simpson clonality was computed per sample as the square root of Simpson's diversity index over productive rearrangements. In TCRdb, the immuneACCESS table is reduced to in-frame sequences with V and J assigned. These tables do not hold every clone; where another copy was compared, an unresolved V gene accounts for under half, and the others remain unexplained. That table supplies the V and J calls and clone size; D and trimming were determined from the DNA. For this sample there are 100,000 to 150,000 clones; approximately 81% appear just once. 6% of the sample lies in the top ten.

The specimen was peripheral blood. The clonotype originates from a man of 80 years or more with COVID-19, enrolled during active disease. This sequence uses TRBV28 and TRBJ2-7; TRBD1 lines up with 10 middle nucleotides. DNA sequence: TGTGCCAGCAGCTCCATTGGACAGGGGGATATCTACGAGCAGTACTTC. Protein translation: CASSSIGQGDIYEQYF.